This TCR beta chain was identified during a study of vaccination and CD4 T cells after COVID-19. Looking at the study overall: All convalescent patients were nasal swab PCR positive for SARS-CoV-2; several had mild and one severe disease. Controls used CEFX viral epitopes (positive), HIV-1 Nef peptides (negative), or no peptide.

Treatment: roughly 10-day PBMC culture with coronavirus spike peptide pools or control peptides (ViraFEST assay). Concerning this clonotype: Its antigen remains unknown.

V was cut by 2 bases and J by 4 bases, with 13 bases left in between. This CDR3 comprises 15 residues. The germline gives CDR1 SGHVS, CDR2 FNYEAQ. With the Oncomine TCR Beta short-read assay, DNA from cultured CD4+ T cells was sequenced. TCRdb re-called the PCR reads through MiXCR, storing one row per CDR3 protein. The table includes 9,000 to 15,000 distinct CDR3 sequences, around 60% detected once. This chain links TRBV7-6 with TRBJ2-3; D is possibly TRBD1 or TRBD2 (6 bases each). The TCR was taken from a human donor who had recovered from COVID-19. Source material: CD4+ T cells from blood, cultured in vitro. CDR3 DNA: TGTGCCAGCAGCTTAATCGGGGGCAGCGCAGATACGCAGTATTTT. Translated, it gives CASSLIGGSADTQYF.